The 7 T cell receptor beta chains below were found in one sample sequenced in a study of sequential checkpoint blockade in melanoma (dated by TCRdb to between 2019 and 2020). The treatment or condition label on this specimen signifies: randomized to nivolumab then ipilimumab (arm A) or the reverse (arm B). The library relied on the immunoSEQ multiplex PCR assay. The table comes from immuneACCESS by way of TCRdb, which keeps in-frame sequences with V and J called. Part of the clones is missing from these tables; in studies checked, under half for an unresolved V gene and the rest for unknown reasons. The table for this sample lists tens of thousands of clones; roughly 80% of them were counted only once. Roughly 30% of the sample comes from the top ten. This sample comprised CD8+ T cells sorted from blood (inferred from file names), obtained from a patient given nivolumab and ipilimumab in sequence. The receptors derive from a human donor with melanoma.

This clone was counted only a few times. V is TRBV28 and J is TRBJ2-4, with D unclear. Trimming stripped 6 bases from V and 12 bases from J, with 18 bases between. The length of the CDR3 is 13 residues. Germline V gene data show CDR1 as MDHEN and CDR2 as SYDVKM. The CDR3 DNA is TGTGCCAGCAGACGGGTCTCTAGTCGATATCAGTACTTC. Its translation is CASRRVSSRYQYF.

This clone turned up a few times. This chain connects TRBV2 to TRBJ2-7, with D perhaps matching TRBD2 (7 bases). Germline CDR1 reads SNHLY; CDR2 reads FYNNEI. The CDR3 covers 13 residues. Deletions cut 7 bases from V and 2 bases from J, with 12 bases between. The CDR3 loop is CASNLGGPYEQYF. In DNA form, the CDR3 reads TGTGCCAGCAATTTGGGGGGGCCCTACGAGCAGTACTTC. Full variable domain (outside the CDR3, taken from reference TRBV2 and TRBJ2-7): EPEVTQTPSHQVTQMGQEVILRCVPISNHLYFYWYRQILGQKVEFLVSFYNNEISEKSEIFDDQFSVERPDGSNFTLKIRSTKLEDSAMYFCASNLGGPYEQYFGPGTRLTVT.

In its sample, this clone ranks as large (0.1 to 1%). This chain joins TRBV6-5 and TRBJ2-7, with 7 nucleotides matching TRBD1. The germline gives CDR1 MNHEY, CDR2 SVGAGI. Germline trimming cut 6 bases from V and 0 bases from J; bases unmatched to any gene: 8. The CDR3 contains 15 residues. DNA of the CDR3: TGTGCCAGCAGCACGGGACAGACCTACTCCTACGAGCAGTACTTC. This codes for CASSTGQTYSYEQYF.

In nucleotides, the CDR3 is TGTGCCAGTAGTATAGTTTCTAGCATGGCAGATACGCAGTATTTT. Protein: CASSIVSSMADTQYF. The J gene is TRBJ2-3, the V gene TRBV19; the D gene is possibly TRBD2 (5 bases). The ends were cut back, 1 base at V and 4 bases at J, with 12 bases in the middle. This CDR3 spans 15 amino acids. The germline CDR1 and CDR2 sequences are LNHDA and SQIVND (reference sequence).

The chain combines TRBV19 with TRBJ1-1; TRBD1 agrees at 7 bases. V shed 6 bases, J shed 4 bases, and the junction held 14 bases outside the gene matches. The CDR3 is made up of 16 amino acids. Looked up from germline, CDR1 is LNHDA and CDR2 is SQIVND (reference sequence). The CDR3 loop is CASSPRGTYRGTEAFF. In DNA, the CDR3 is TGTGCCAGTAGCCCCCGGGGGACGTACAGGGGCACTGAAGCTTTCTTT.

The chain has TRBV14 and TRBJ2-7; a possible D gene is TRBD1 (6 bases). The germline V gene encodes CDR1 SGHDN and CDR2 FVKESK. This CDR3 region has 15 residues. V was clipped by 1 base and J by 3 bases, with 13 bases between them. CDR3: CASSQVTGSGYEQYF. The CDR3 region has the DNA TGTGCCAGCAGCCAAGTCACAGGGTCGGGCTACGAGCAGTACTTC.

In this sample, this clone turned up a few times. The gene calls are TRBV9 and TRBJ2-2; 9 bases match TRBD1. The CDR3 has 18 amino acids. V trimming: 0 bases; J trimming: 5 bases; junction bases outside the gene matches: 11. Germline CDR1 SGDLS, CDR2 YYNGEE. CDR3 amino acids: CASSVEGAGTGSTGELFF. CDR3 DNA sequence: TGTGCCAGCAGCGTAGAGGGTGCCGGGACAGGGTCTACCGGGGAGCTGTTTTTT. Full variable domain (outside the CDR3, taken from reference TRBV9 and TRBJ2-2): DSGVTQTPKHLITATGQRVTLRCSPRSGDLSVYWYQQSLDQGLQFLIQYYNGEERAKGNILERFSAQQFPDLHSELNLSSLELGDSALYFCASSVEGAGTGSTGELFFGEGSRLTVL.